The rows below give T cell receptor beta chains drawn from one sample of a study of beta chain features in type 1 diabetes. Some clones are missing from TCRdb's copy, which holds only in-frame ones; the method was immunoSEQ multiplex PCR. The sample includes some 900,000 clones, 17% of them seen just once. The source material was naive CD4+ T cells from blood. The receptors here all came from a young woman in good health. Both conserved end residues are part of each CDR3. A D gene is named only where the DNA matches it firmly. Expanded clones are given a class, and other clones once, few, many or no size at all.

d_call	v_call	clone_size	j_call	cdr3_nt	cdr3_aa
TRBD2	TRBV7-2	few	TRBJ2-7	TGTGCCAGCAGCTTGTCTAGCGGGAGCTACGAGCAGTACTTC	CASSLSSGSYEQYF
NA	TRBV29-1	NA	TRBJ2-7	TGCAGCGTTGTAGGGACGCCGGGTGCGGCCTACGAGCAGTACTTC	CSVVGTPGAAYEQYF
TRBD2	TRBV28	NA	TRBJ2-3	TGTGCCAGCAGTCTCACTAGCGGGAGCACAGATACGCAGTATTTT	CASSLTSGSTDTQYF
NA	TRBV18	NA	TRBJ2-1	TGTGCCAGCACCCTAACTAGCAACGACAATGAGCAGTTCTTC	CASTLTSNDNEQFF
TRBD2	TRBV29-1	NA	TRBJ2-3	TGCAGCGCTGGAGCGGGAGCGGCAGATACGCAGTATTTT	CSAGAGAADTQYF
NA	TRBV5-1	few	TRBJ2-5	TGCGCCAGCAGCGCGGGACGTAGCCAAGAGACCCAGTACTTC	CASSAGRSQETQYF
NA	TRBV18	few	TRBJ2-7	TGTGCCAGCTCACCGACCCCCTACGAGCAGTACTTC	CASSPTPYEQYF
TRBD1	TRBV19	few	TRBJ1-4	TGTGCCATCCCGAACGGGACAGACAATACTAATGAAAAACTGTTTTTT	CAIPNGTDNTNEKLFF
TRBD2	TRBV11-3	NA	TRBJ2-1	TGTGCCAGCAGCCAAGCCGGGACTAGCGGTTACAATGAGCAGTTCTTC	CASSQAGTSGYNEQFF
TRBD1	TRBV9	few	TRBJ2-2	TGTGCCAGCAGCGGGCGGGACAGGGTCCCCTTTTTGACCGGGGAGCTGTTTTTT	CASSGRDRVPFLTGELFF
NA	TRBV5-4	few	TRBJ2-3	TGTGCCAGCAGCTTGACGCGCGTATACAGCACAGATACGCAGTATTTT	CASSLTRVYSTDTQYF
NA	TRBV15	few	TRBJ2-7	TGTGCCACCAGCAGAGGGGTCCTGGGTAGCTCCTCGGGCGAGCAGTACTTC	CATSRGVLGSSSGEQYF
TRBD1	TRBV4-3	few	TRBJ2-1	TGCGCCAGCAGCCCGACGGCCGACAGGGGGCCGGCTTCCCAGTTCTTC	CASSPTADRGPASQFF
TRBD2	TRBV28	few	TRBJ2-1	TGTGCCAGCAGTTTACCCTCGCCGGGACTACGGTCGAGCATGTTCTTC	CASSLPSPGLRSSMFF
NA	TRBV11-2	few	TRBJ2-5	TGTGCCAGCAGCACCCGGGGCCGTCCGTACTTC	CASSTRGRPYF